Given below is one TCR beta chain in context. Its target is not known. For the second PCR, which ran for roughly 7 to 11 cycles, a sample-barcoded 5' primer and a J-beta primer mix were used. TCRdb processed the 5' RACE reads anew with MiXCR; each CDR3 protein has one entry. The table includes about 1.5 million distinct CDR3 sequences, 35% to 45% detected once. The length of the CDR3 is 14 residues. Germline V gene sequence: CDR1 SQVTM, CDR2 ANQGSEA. Trimming took 3 bases from V and 2 from J, leaving 14 bases between them. This specimen belongs to a study of blood T cells in healthy people across ages. Study-wide findings and caveats: PBMC samples, being unsorted, prevented any conclusive comparison of naive and antigen-experienced cells.

V gene TRBV29-1 combines with J gene TRBJ2-7; maybe TRBD1 (5 bases). The sequencing input was blood. This clonotype was obtained from a woman aged 18-29 years in good health. CDR3 bases: TGCAGCGTTGAGGATATAGACAGTACCTACGAGCAGTACTTC. It is translated as CSVEDIDSTYEQYF.